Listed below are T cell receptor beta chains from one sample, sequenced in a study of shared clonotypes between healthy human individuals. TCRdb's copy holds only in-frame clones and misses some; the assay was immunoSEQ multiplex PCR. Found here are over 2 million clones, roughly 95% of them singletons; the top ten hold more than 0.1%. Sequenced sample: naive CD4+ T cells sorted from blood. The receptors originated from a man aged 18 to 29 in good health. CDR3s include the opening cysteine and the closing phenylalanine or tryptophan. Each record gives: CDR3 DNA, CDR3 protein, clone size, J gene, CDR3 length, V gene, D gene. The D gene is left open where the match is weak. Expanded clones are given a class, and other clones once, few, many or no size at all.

TGTGCCTGGAGTGCCGGGACAGGGATAACATATGGCTACACCTTC | CAWSAGTGITYGYTF | . | TRBJ1-2 | 15 | TRBV30 | TRBD1
TGTGCCAGCAGCGGACCGACAGGCAGCTCCTACGAGCAGTACTTC | CASSGPTGSSYEQYF | . | TRBJ2-7 | 15 | TRBV5-6 | .
TGTGCCAGCAGTATTAGCGGGAGCCTCGTTACGCAGTATTTT | CASSISGSLVTQYF | . | TRBJ2-3 | 14 | TRBV25-1 | TRBD2
TGTGCCAGCAGCTTAGCGCGGGGGCGAGCGGGAGGGCCGGGTAGCAATGAGCAGTTCTTC | CASSLARGRAGGPGSNEQFF | . | TRBJ2-1 | 20 | TRBV7-8 | TRBD2
TGTGCCAGCAGTATCAGGGAGGCCTATGGCTACACCTTC | CASSIREAYGYTF | . | TRBJ1-2 | 13 | TRBV28 | .
TGTGCCAGCAGTTTGAGGACCCCGTACGAGCAGTACTTC | CASSLRTPYEQYF | . | TRBJ2-7 | 13 | TRBV28 | .
TGTGCCAGTAGTATCCAAGGGGGGCGGACAGATACGCAGTATTTT | CASSIQGGRTDTQYF | . | TRBJ2-3 | 15 | TRBV19 | .
TGTGCCAGCAGCTTAGCATCTACTAGCGGGGGCACAGATACGCAGTATTTT | CASSLASTSGGTDTQYF | . | TRBJ2-3 | 17 | TRBV7-6 | TRBD2
TGTGCCAGCAGAAGAAAAACCGGGACAGGGGCGTACAATGAGCAGTTCTTC | CASRRKTGTGAYNEQFF | . | TRBJ2-1 | 17 | TRBV2 | TRBD1
TGCGCCAGCAGCCAACTGCTCCGGGACAGGGCCCACGAGCAGTACTTC | CASSQLLRDRAHEQYF | . | TRBJ2-7 | 16 | TRBV4-1 | TRBD1
TGCGCCAGCAGCTTGGGGCCCACCTACGAGCAGTACTTC | CASSLGPTYEQYF | few | TRBJ2-7 | 13 | TRBV5-1 | .
TGTGCCAGCGCTCCCTTGGCGGGGGCCTTTAATGAGCAGTTCTTC | CASAPLAGAFNEQFF | . | TRBJ2-1 | 15 | TRBV25-1 | .
TGCGCCAGCAGCTTGGGCCACGGCAACACTGAAGCTTTCTTT | CASSLGHGNTEAFF | once | TRBJ1-1 | 14 | TRBV5-1 | .
TGTGCCAGCACTGCGCCCGGCACAGATACGCAGTATTTT | CASTAPGTDTQYF | . | TRBJ2-3 | 13 | TRBV7-2 | .
TGTGCCAGCAACGGGGGCCCTTACGAGCAGTACTTC | CASNGGPYEQYF | . | TRBJ2-7 | 12 | TRBV2 | .
TGTGCCAGCAGCTTATCAGGGGGACCTGAAGCTTTCTTT | CASSLSGGPEAFF | many | TRBJ1-1 | 13 | TRBV7-3 | TRBD1
TGTGCCAGCAGTGGCACTAGCGGGAAAGAGACCCAGTACTTC | CASSGTSGKETQYF | . | TRBJ2-5 | 14 | TRBV2 | TRBD2
TGCAGCCTTAGACTAGCGTTGGCAGATACGCAGTATTTT | CSLRLALADTQYF | . | TRBJ2-3 | 13 | TRBV29-1 | TRBD2
TGTGCCAGCAGCCTACTAGCGGGGGTCCCCTACGAGCAGTACTTC | CASSLLAGVPYEQYF | . | TRBJ2-7 | 15 | TRBV7-2 | TRBD2
TGTGCCAGCAGAGACTGGACAGCCCCTAACTATGGCTACACCTTC | CASRDWTAPNYGYTF | . | TRBJ1-2 | 15 | TRBV6-1 | .
TGTGCCAGCAGTGTTCTTTGGGGGGAAGGGACCCAGTACTTC | CASSVLWGEGTQYF | . | TRBJ2-5 | 14 | TRBV6-1 | .
TGTGCCAGCAGCGTAGCTCTAGCGGGATCGGGTAATGAGCAGTTCTTC | CASSVALAGSGNEQFF | . | TRBJ2-1 | 16 | TRBV9 | TRBD2
TGTGCCAGCAGTGGTCAGGTTTACGGCTACACCTTC | CASSGQVYGYTF | . | TRBJ1-2 | 12 | TRBV2 | .
TGTGCCAGCTCACAACGGACACAAGAGACCCAGTACTTC | CASSQRTQETQYF | . | TRBJ2-5 | 13 | TRBV18 | .
TGTGCCAGCAGCTTCCGGGAAGGCTACGAGCAGTACTTC | CASSFREGYEQYF | once | TRBJ2-7 | 13 | TRBV11-2 | .
TGTGCCAGCAGCTTAGGGCCGGGGACAGGGAGTGTGAACACCGGGGAGCTGTTTTTT | CASSLGPGTGSVNTGELFF | once | TRBJ2-2 | 19 | TRBV7-9 | TRBD1
TGTGCCAGTAGTATGGGCACGGTTTTGAGCTATGGCTACACCTTC | CASSMGTVLSYGYTF | . | TRBJ1-2 | 15 | TRBV19 | .
TGTGCCAGCAGCTTAGTTGCGGAGGTAGGGGAGCAGTTCTTC | CASSLVAEVGEQFF | . | TRBJ2-1 | 14 | TRBV7-9 | .
TGCGCCAGCAGCTTGCGAACAGGGACGGGAAATGGCTACACCTTC | CASSLRTGTGNGYTF | . | TRBJ1-2 | 15 | TRBV5-1 | .
TGTGCCAGCTCCCCTACAGATACGCAGTATTTT | CASSPTDTQYF | . | TRBJ2-3 | 11 | TRBV18 | .
TGTGCCTGGAGTGTAATACCGCTGAACACTGAAGCTTTCTTT | CAWSVIPLNTEAFF | . | TRBJ1-1 | 14 | TRBV30 | .
TGCGCCAGCAGCTTTACTAGCGGTTCGAGCTCCTACGAGCAGTACTTC | CASSFTSGSSSYEQYF | . | TRBJ2-7 | 16 | TRBV5-1 | TRBD2
TGTGCCAGCAGCATCTCATGGGACAGGAGTGGCACTGAAGCTTTCTTT | CASSISWDRSGTEAFF | once | TRBJ1-1 | 16 | TRBV5-4 | TRBD1
TGTGCCAGCAGTGAAGCGGGACAGGGCTATGGCTACACCTTC | CASSEAGQGYGYTF | . | TRBJ1-2 | 14 | TRBV6-1 | TRBD1
TGTGCCAGCAGAATTACCCCAGGGGGGAATACGCAGTATTTT | CASRITPGGNTQYF | . | TRBJ2-3 | 14 | TRBV6-5 | .
TGTGCCAGCAGCTACAGGGACAGAACCACTGAAGCTTTCTTT | CASSYRDRTTEAFF | . | TRBJ1-1 | 14 | TRBV7-2 | TRBD1
TGTGCCAGCTCACGGGGTACCTCCTACGAGCAGTACTTC | CASSRGTSYEQYF | . | TRBJ2-7 | 13 | TRBV18 | .
TGTGCCAGCAGACTTTTGACAGGGGACAACTCCAAAAACATTCAGTACTTC | CASRLLTGDNSKNIQYF | . | TRBJ2-4 | 17 | TRBV28 | TRBD1
TGTGCCAGCAGTTTGACGGTGGAGGGGGAGCAGTTCTTC | CASSLTVEGEQFF | . | TRBJ2-1 | 13 | TRBV28 | .
TGTGCCAGCAGCTTGTCTCTCTACGAGCAGTACTTC | CASSLSLYEQYF | . | TRBJ2-7 | 12 | TRBV5-6 | .
TGCGCCAGCAGCATGGGAGGGACGTCTCTGAACACTGAAGCTTTCTTT | CASSMGGTSLNTEAFF | . | TRBJ1-1 | 16 | TRBV5-1 | .
TGTGCCAGCAGCCAAGATCCAGGACAGGGGGCCTCTAACTATGGCTACACCTTC | CASSQDPGQGASNYGYTF | . | TRBJ1-2 | 18 | TRBV14 | TRBD1
TGTGCCAGCTGCACTCCCTGGGGGGCTGAAGCTTTCTTT | CASCTPWGAEAFF | . | TRBJ1-1 | 13 | TRBV28 | .
TGCGCCAGCAGCTTCAGGGCCCATGAGCAGTTCTTC | CASSFRAHEQFF | few | TRBJ2-1 | 12 | TRBV5-1 | .
TGTGCCAGCAGCTTAGCCCGAGGGGGTACTAATGAAAAACTGTTTTTT | CASSLARGGTNEKLFF | . | TRBJ1-4 | 16 | TRBV7-2 | .
TGTGCCAGCAGCCTGGGACAGGGGAAAAAGTACTTC | CASSLGQGKKYF | . | TRBJ2-7 | 12 | TRBV11-2 | TRBD1
TGTGCCAGCAGTTTAAGGACAGGGGACAATCAGCCCCAGCATTTT | CASSLRTGDNQPQHF | . | TRBJ1-5 | 15 | TRBV28 | TRBD1
TGTGCCACCAGCAGAGATCGACTAGCTCTAGAGACCCAGTACTTC | CATSRDRLALETQYF | once | TRBJ2-5 | 15 | TRBV15 | TRBD2
TGCGCCAGCAGCTTGGACAGCTGGCAGGGAACCTACGAGCAGTACTTC | CASSLDSWQGTYEQYF | . | TRBJ2-7 | 16 | TRBV5-1 | .
TGTGCCAGCAGCTTACTACCGGGCAATGAAGCTTTCTTT | CASSLLPGNEAFF | . | TRBJ1-1 | 13 | TRBV7-9 | .
TGTGCCAGCAGTTTGGCGACCACAGTACTCACCTACGAGCAGTACTTC | CASSLATTVLTYEQYF | . | TRBJ2-7 | 16 | TRBV28 | .
TGCAGCGTTGAAGGCTTGGGGACCAGGAACACTGAAGCTTTCTTT | CSVEGLGTRNTEAFF | . | TRBJ1-1 | 15 | TRBV29-1 | .
TGCGCCAGCAGCCAAGGTCGGCTAGCGGGGTCCTACAATGAGCAGTTCTTC | CASSQGRLAGSYNEQFF | . | TRBJ2-1 | 17 | TRBV4-3 | TRBD2
TGTGCCAGCAGAACCTACAGGGGTAATCAGCCCCAGCATTTT | CASRTYRGNQPQHF | . | TRBJ1-5 | 14 | TRBV28 | TRBD1